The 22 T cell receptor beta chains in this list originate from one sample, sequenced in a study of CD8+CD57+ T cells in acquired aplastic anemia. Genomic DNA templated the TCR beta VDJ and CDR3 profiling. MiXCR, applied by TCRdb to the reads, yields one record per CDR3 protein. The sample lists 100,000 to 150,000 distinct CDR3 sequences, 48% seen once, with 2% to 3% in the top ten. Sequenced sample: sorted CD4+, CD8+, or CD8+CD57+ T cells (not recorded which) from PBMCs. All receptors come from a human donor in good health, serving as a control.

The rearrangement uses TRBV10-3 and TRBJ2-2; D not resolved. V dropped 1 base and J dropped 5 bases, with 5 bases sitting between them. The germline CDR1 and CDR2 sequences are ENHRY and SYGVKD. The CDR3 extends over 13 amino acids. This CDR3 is CAISEWVTGELFF. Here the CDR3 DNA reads TGTGCCATCAGTGAGTGGGTTACCGGGGAGCTGTTTTTT.

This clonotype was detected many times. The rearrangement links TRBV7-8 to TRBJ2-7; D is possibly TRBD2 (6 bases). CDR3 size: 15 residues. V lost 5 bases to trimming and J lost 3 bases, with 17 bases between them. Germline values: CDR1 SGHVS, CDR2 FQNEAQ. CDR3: CASSRLGGSDYEQYF. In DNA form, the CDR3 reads TGTGCCAGCAGCCGGCTCGGGGGTTCGGACTACGAGCAGTACTTC.

CDR3 bases: TGCGCCTCGTCCCGGGACAGGAGCTCCTACGAGCAGTACTTC. Translation gives CASSRDRSSYEQYF. The chain recombines TRBV10-2 with TRBJ2-7, with 8 bases fitting TRBD1. The CDR3 length is 14 residues. Germline V gene lookup returns CDR1 WSHSY and CDR2 SAAADI. The J segment lost 0 bases and the V segment lost 11 bases, leaving 9 bases of the junction unmatched.

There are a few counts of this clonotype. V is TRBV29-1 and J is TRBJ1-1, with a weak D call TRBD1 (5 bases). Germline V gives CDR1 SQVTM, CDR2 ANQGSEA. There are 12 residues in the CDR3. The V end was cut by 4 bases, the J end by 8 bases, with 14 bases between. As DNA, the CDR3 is TGCAGCGTTGGCGGCAGTGGGGGGGAAGCTTTCTTT. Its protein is CSVGGSGGEAFF.

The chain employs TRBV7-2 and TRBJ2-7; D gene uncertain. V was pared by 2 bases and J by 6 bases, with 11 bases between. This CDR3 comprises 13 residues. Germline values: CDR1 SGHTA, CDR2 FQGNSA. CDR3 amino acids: CASSLNGGSEQYF. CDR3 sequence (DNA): TGTGCCAGCAGCTTAAATGGTGGGTCCGAGCAGTACTTC.

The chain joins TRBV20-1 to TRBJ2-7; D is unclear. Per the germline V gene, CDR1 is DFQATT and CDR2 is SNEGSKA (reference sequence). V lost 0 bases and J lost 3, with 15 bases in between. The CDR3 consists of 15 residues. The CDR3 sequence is CSARDLEGGYYEQYF. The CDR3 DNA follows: TGCAGTGCTAGAGATCTCGAAGGCGGATACTACGAGCAGTACTTC.

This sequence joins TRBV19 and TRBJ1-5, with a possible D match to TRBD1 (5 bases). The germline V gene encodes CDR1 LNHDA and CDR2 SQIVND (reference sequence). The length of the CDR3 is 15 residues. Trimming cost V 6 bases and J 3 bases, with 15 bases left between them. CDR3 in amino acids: CASRSGTFNNQPQHF. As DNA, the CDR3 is TGTGCCAGTAGGAGCGGGACTTTCAACAATCAGCCCCAGCATTTT.

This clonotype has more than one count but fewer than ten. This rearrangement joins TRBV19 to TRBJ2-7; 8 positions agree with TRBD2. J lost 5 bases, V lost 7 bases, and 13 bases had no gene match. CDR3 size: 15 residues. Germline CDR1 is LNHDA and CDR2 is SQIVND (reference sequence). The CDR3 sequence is CASTRGAGRGDEQYF. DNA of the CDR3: TGTGCCAGTACCAGAGGGGCCGGGAGGGGGGACGAGCAGTACTTC.

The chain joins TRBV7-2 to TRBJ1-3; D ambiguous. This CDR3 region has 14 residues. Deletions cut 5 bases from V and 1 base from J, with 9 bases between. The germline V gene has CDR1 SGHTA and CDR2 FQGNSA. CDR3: CASSPVSSGNTIYF. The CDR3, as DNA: TGTGCCAGCAGCCCGGTCTCGTCTGGAAACACCATATATTTT.

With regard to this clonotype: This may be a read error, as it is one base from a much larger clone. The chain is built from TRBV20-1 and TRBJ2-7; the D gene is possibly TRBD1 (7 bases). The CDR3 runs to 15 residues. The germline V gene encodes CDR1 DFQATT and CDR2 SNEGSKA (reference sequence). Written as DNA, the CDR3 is TGCAGTGCTAGAGATCCCGTTGGAGGGGGCAAAGGGCAGCACTTC. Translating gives CSARDPVGGGKGQHF.

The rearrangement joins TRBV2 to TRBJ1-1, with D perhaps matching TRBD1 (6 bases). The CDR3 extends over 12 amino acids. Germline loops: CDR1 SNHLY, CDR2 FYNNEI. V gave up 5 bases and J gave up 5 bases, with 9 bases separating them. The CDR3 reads CASSSGETEAFF. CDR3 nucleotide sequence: TGTGCCAGCAGTTCAGGGGAGACTGAAGCTTTCTTT.

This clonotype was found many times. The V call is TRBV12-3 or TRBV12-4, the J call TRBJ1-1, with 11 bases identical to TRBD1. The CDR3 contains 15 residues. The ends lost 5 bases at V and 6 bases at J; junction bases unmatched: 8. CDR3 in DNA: TGTGCCAGCAGTCCACACCGGGACAGGGGGGCTGAAGCTTTCTTT. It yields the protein CASSPHRDRGAEAFF.

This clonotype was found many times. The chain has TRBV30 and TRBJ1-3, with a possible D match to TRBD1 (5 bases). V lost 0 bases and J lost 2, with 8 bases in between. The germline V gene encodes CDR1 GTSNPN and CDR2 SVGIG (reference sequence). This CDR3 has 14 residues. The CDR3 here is CAWSVSGPGNTIYF. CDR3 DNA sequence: TGTGCCTGGAGTGTTTCAGGGCCTGGAAACACCATATATTTT.

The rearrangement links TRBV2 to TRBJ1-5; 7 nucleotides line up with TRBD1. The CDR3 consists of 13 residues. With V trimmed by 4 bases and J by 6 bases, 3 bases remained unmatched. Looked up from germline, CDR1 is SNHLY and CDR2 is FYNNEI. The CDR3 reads CASSGQGSQPQHF. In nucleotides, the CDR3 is TGTGCCAGCAGTGGACAGGGCAGTCAGCCCCAGCATTTT.

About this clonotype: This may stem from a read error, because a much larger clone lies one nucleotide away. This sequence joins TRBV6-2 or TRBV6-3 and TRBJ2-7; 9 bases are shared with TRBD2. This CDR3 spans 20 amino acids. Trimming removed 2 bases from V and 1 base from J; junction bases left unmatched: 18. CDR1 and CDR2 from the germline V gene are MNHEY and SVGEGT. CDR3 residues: CASSYPWTSEGRGGSYEQYF. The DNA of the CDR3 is TGTGCCAGCAGTTACCCCTGGACTAGCGAGGGCCGCGGGGGATCCTACGAGCAGTACTTC.

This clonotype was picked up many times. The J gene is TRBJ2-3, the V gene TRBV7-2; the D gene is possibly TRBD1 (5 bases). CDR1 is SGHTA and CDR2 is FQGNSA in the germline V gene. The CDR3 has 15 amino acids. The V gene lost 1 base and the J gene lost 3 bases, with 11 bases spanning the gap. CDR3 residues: CASSLGAGRTDTQYF. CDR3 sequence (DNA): TGTGCCAGCAGCTTAGGGGCAGGGCGGACAGATACGCAGTATTTT.

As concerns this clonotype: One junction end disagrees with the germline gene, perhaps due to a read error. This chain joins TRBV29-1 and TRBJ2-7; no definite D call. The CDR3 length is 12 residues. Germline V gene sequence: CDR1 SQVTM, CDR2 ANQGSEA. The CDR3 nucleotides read TGCAGCGTTGAAATAGACTCCAACGAGCAGTACTTC. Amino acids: CSVEIDSNEQYF.

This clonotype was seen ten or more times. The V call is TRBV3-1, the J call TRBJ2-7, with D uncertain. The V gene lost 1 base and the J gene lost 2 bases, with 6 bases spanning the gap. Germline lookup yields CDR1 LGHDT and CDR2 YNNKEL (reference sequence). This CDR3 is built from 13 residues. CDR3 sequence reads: CASSQGPPYEQYF. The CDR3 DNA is TGTGCCAGCAGCCAAGGCCCGCCCTACGAGCAGTACTTC.

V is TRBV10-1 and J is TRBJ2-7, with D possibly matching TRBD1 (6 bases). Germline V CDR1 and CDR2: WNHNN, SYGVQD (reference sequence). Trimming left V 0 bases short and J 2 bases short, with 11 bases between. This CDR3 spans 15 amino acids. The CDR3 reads CASSESSGQAYEQYF. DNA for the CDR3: TGCGCCAGCAGTGAGTCGTCGGGACAAGCCTACGAGCAGTACTTC.

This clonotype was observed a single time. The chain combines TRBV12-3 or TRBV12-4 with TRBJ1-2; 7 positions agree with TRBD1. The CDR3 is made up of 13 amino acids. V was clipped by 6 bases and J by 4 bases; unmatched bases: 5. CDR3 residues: CASREGQSYGYTF. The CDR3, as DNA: TGTGCCAGCAGAGAGGGACAGTCCTATGGCTACACCTTC.

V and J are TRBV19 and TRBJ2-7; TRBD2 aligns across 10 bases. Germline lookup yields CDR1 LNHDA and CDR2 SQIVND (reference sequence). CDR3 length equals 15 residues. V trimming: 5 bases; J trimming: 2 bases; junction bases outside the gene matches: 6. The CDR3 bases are TGTGCCAGTAGTCCCGAGCTAGCGGGAGCCTACGAGCAGTACTTC. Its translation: CASSPELAGAYEQYF.

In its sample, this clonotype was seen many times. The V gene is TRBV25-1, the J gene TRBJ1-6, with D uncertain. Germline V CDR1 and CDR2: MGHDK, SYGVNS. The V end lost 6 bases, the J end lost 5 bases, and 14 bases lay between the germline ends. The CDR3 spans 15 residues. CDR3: CASRAWESDNSPLHF. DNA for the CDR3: TGTGCCAGCAGGGCGTGGGAAAGCGATAATTCACCCCTCCACTTT.